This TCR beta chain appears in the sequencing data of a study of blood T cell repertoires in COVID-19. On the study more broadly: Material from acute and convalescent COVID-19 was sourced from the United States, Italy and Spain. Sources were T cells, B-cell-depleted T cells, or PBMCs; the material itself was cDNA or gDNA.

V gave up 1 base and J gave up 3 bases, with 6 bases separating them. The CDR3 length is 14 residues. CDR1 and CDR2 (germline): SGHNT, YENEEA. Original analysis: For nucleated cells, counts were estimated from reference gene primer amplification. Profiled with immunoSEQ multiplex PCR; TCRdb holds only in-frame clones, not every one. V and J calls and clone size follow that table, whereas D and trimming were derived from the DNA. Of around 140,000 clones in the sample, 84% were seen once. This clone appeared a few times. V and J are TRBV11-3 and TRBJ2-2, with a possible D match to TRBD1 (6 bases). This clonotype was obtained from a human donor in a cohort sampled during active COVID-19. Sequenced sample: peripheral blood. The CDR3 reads CASSLGTDTGELFF. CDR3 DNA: TGTGCCAGCAGCTTAGGGACAGACACCGGGGAGCTGTTTTTT.